Below, 16 T cell receptor beta chains from the same sample are listed, as sequenced in a study of PD-1 blockade in classical Hodgkin lymphoma (dated by TCRdb to 2018 to 2021). Library method: the immunoSEQ multiplex PCR assay. TCRdb re-hosts the immuneACCESS table, in-frame sequences only. Its copies lack some clones; in the studies checked, an unresolved V gene accounts for under half of them, and the cause for the rest is not known. The table for this sample lists about 40,000 clones; around 70% of them were counted only once. The top ten hold 13% to 15% of the sample. In light of the paper, this sample's time point label describes: cycle 2 day 1 (C2D1) of nivolumab. Every trial patient had relapsed following autologous stem cell transplantation, and prior brentuximab vedotin exposure was what differed among cohorts A, B and C. Source: peripheral blood mononuclear cells (PBMCs), taken before the second cycle of nivolumab. The receptors were sampled from a human donor with classical Hodgkin lymphoma.

The genes are TRBV30 and TRBJ2-7, with D unresolved. Trimming removed 0 bases at V and 3 bases at J, with 6 bases between. Germline lookup yields CDR1 GTSNPN and CDR2 SVGIG (reference sequence). This CDR3 spans 12 amino acids. CDR3 sequence reads: CAWSVHYYEQYF. CDR3 in DNA: TGTGCCTGGAGTGTACATTACTACGAGCAGTACTTC.

This clone has a single count. V usage is TRBV2 and J usage is TRBJ1-1; tentative D call: TRBD1 (5 bases). V shed 8 bases and J shed 0 bases, with 16 bases lying between them. This CDR3 is 15 amino acids long. CDR1 and CDR2 from the germline V gene are SNHLY and FYNNEI. The CDR3 loop reads CASRLTGRVNTEAFF. The CDR3 bases are TGTGCCAGCCGACTCACGGGACGGGTGAACACTGAAGCTTTCTTT.

This chain links TRBV7-9 with TRBJ1-3, with no clear D. Germline values: CDR1 SEHNR, CDR2 FQNEAQ (reference sequence). Trimming removed 2 bases from V and 9 bases from J, with 2 bases in between. This CDR3 is built from 10 residues. CDR3 protein: CASSLSTIYF. CDR3 bases: TGTGCCAGCAGCTTAAGCACCATATATTTT.

This clone is medium-sized by share. The rearrangement joins TRBV7-9 to TRBJ1-2; 7 positions match TRBD1. This CDR3 has 13 amino acids. Germline V CDR1 and CDR2: SEHNR, FQNEAQ (reference sequence). V was clipped by 3 bases and J by 5 bases; unmatched bases: 3. The CDR3 here is CASSFQGGYGYTF. The DNA for the CDR3 is TGTGCCAGCAGCTTCCAGGGGGGATATGGCTACACCTTC.

This clone occurred a few times. The chain is built from TRBV19 and TRBJ1-2; D remains ambiguous. The CDR3 runs to 11 residues. Germline V gene sequence: CDR1 LNHDA, CDR2 SQIVND (reference sequence). The V and J ends lost 6 bases and 4 bases respectively, with 6 bases between them. The CDR3 reads CASRQGYGYTF. CDR3 bases: TGTGCCAGTAGACAAGGCTATGGCTACACCTTC. Variable domain in full (rest from reference TRBV19 and TRBJ1-2): DGGITQSPKYLFRKEGQNVTLSCEQNLNHDAMYWYRQDPGQGLRLIYYSQIVNDFQKGDIAEGYSVSREKKESFPLTVTSAQKNPTAFYLCASRQGYGYTFGSGTRLTVV.

The rearrangement joins TRBV7-9 to TRBJ2-7; 7 positions agree with TRBD1. The length of the CDR3 is 15 residues. Trimming took 5 bases from V and 3 from J; bases not matched to a gene: 10. Looked up from germline, CDR1 is SEHNR and CDR2 is FQNEAQ (reference sequence). In DNA form, the CDR3 reads TGTGCCAGCAGCATCACCGGGACAGCAGTCTACGAGCAGTACTTC. Translation: CASSITGTAVYEQYF.

The chain couples TRBV6-5 to TRBJ1-2, with D possibly TRBD1 on 5 matching bases. Germline-derived CDR1 and CDR2 are MNHEY and SVGAGI. Trimming removed 2 bases at V and 7 bases at J, with 20 bases between. The CDR3 runs 16 residues. CDR3 protein: CASSYDLRAGSIGYTF. CDR3 DNA: TGTGCCAGCAGTTACGACCTCCGTGCAGGGAGTATTGGCTACACCTTC.

The chain recombines TRBV11-3 with TRBJ2-5; D is possibly TRBD2 (5 bases). This CDR3 is built from 15 residues. V lost 0 bases and J lost 5, with 13 bases in between. CDR1 and CDR2 from the germline V gene are SGHNT and YENEEA. The CDR3 DNA sequence: TGTGCCAGCAGCTTAGATCGGACCTCGGGGGAGACCCAGTACTTC. It yields the protein CASSLDRTSGETQYF.

About this clone itself: A junction boundary mismatches the germline segment, possibly from a read error. The rearrangement joins TRBV18 to TRBJ1-2, with D perhaps TRBD1 (6 bases). Germline CDR1 is KGHSH and CDR2 is LQKENI. The CDR3 runs to 14 residues. For the CDR3, the DNA is TGTGCCAGCTCACCACCGAACAGGGCTGCTGGCCACACCTTC. It codes for CASSPPNRAAGHTF. The variable domain in full, completed from reference TRBV18 and TRBJ1-2, reads NAGVMQNPRHLVRRRGQEARLRCSPMKGHSHVYWYRQLPEEGLKFMVYLQKENIIDESGMPKERFSAEFPKEGPSILRIQQVVRGDSAAYFCASSPPNRAAGHTFGSGTRLTVV.

V and J are TRBV5-1 and TRBJ2-1; TRBD2 aligns across 15 bases. The CDR3 sequence is 15 residues long. The trim removed 3 bases at V and 10 bases at J, leaving 5 bases unmatched. Germline loops: CDR1 SGHRS, CDR2 YFSETQ. CDR3 sequence: CASSSPGLAGGEQFF. The CDR3 DNA is TGCGCCAGCAGCTCACCGGGACTAGCGGGAGGAGAGCAGTTCTTC.

This chain links TRBV6-1 with TRBJ2-1; 8 bases are shared with TRBD1. J was trimmed by 4 bases and V by 5 bases; bases with no gene match: 7. The V gene's germline CDR1 is MNHNS and CDR2 SASEGT. CDR3 length: 15 amino acids. CDR3 amino acids: CASSRQGWGYNEQFF. The CDR3 nucleotides read TGTGCCAGCAGTCGACAGGGGTGGGGTTACAATGAGCAGTTCTTC.

Only one count was recorded for this clone. The chain has TRBV4-2 and TRBJ2-1, with D possibly being TRBD1 (6 bases). CDR1 is LGHNA, CDR2 YNFKEQ, per germline. Trimming pared 4 bases from V and 9 bases from J, leaving 13 bases between. The CDR3 has 13 residues. CDR3 sequence (DNA): TGTGCCAGCAGCCTAGGGGGATCTGGTGAGCAGTTCTTC. Amino acid sequence: CASSLGGSGEQFF.

The chain joins TRBV7-9 to TRBJ2-2, with D possibly matching TRBD1 (5 bases). CDR1 and CDR2 (germline): SEHNR, FQNEAQ (reference sequence). With 4 bases removed from V and 7 bases from J, the gap between germline ends came to 13 bases. CDR3 size: 14 residues. The CDR3 DNA sequence: TGTGCCAGCAGCTCACAAGGGGCGGTCGGGGAGCTGTTTTTT. This codes for CASSSQGAVGELFF.

As regards this clone: The sample holds other DNA sequences that translate to the same CDR3. CDR3 nucleotides: TGCGCCAGCAGCCAAGCAGGGGGCCTGAACACTGAAGCTTTCTTT. Protein sequence: CASSQAGGLNTEAFF. V is TRBV4-3 and J is TRBJ1-1; 8 positions agree with TRBD1. Germline V gene lookup returns CDR1 LGHNA and CDR2 YSLEER. This CDR3 has 15 amino acids. Trimming removed 1 base from V and 0 bases from J; junction bases left unmatched: 1.

As for this clone: Other DNA variants within this sample encode the same CDR3. This chain's CDR3 is CASSPRRGADTQYF. CDR3 DNA sequence: TGTGCCAGCTCACCACGCAGGGGCGCAGATACGCAGTATTTT. The chain has TRBV18 and TRBJ2-3; weak D call: TRBD1 (6 bases). This CDR3 spans 14 amino acids. The germline CDR1 and CDR2 sequences are KGHSH and LQKENI. Trimming pared 1 base from V and 4 bases from J, leaving 9 bases between.

This sequence joins TRBV27 and TRBJ2-1, with a possible D match to TRBD2 (6 bases). The CDR3 sequence is 15 residues long. Between the trimmed V and J ends, which lost 7 bases and 6 bases, there was a span of 19 bases. Germline V lookup: CDR1 MNHEY, CDR2 SMNVEV (reference sequence). This chain's CDR3 is CASNPPGALANEQFF. CDR3 nucleotides: TGTGCCAGCAACCCCCCGGGAGCACTTGCCAATGAGCAGTTCTTC.